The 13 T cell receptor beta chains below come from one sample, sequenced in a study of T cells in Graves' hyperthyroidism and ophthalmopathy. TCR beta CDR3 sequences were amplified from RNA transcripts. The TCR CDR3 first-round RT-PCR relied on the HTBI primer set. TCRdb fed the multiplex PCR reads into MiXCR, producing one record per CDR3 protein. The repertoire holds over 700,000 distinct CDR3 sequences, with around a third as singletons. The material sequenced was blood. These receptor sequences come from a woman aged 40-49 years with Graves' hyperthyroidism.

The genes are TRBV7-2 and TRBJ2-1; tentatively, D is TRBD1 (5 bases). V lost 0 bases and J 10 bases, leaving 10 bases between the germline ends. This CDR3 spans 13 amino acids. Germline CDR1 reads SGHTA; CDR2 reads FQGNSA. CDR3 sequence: CASSLAIAGEQFF. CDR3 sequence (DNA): TGTGCCAGCAGCTTAGCCATTGCAGGGGAGCAGTTCTTC. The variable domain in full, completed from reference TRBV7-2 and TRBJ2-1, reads GAGVSQSPSNKVTEKGKDVELRCDPISGHTALYWYRQSLGQGLEFLIYFQGNSAPDKSGLPSDRFSAERTGGSVSTLTIQRTQQEDSAVYLCASSLAIAGEQFFGPGTRLTVL.

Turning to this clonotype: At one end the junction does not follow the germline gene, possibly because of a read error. This CDR3 reads CASSLAGLNTEELFF. CDR3 bases: TGTGCCAGCAGCTTGGCGGGCTTGAACACCGAGGAGCTGTTTTTT. This rearrangement joins TRBV7-3 to TRBJ2-2; the D gene is possibly TRBD2 (5 bases). Germline V gene lookup returns CDR1 SGHTA and CDR2 FQGTGA. This CDR3 spans 15 amino acids.

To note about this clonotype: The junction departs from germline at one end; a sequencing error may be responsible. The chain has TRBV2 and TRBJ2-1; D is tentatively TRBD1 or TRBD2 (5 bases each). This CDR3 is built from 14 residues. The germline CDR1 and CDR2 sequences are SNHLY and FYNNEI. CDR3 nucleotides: TGTGCCAGCGGGGGACCGAGCTCCTACAATGAACAGTTCTTC. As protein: CASGGPSSYNEQFF.

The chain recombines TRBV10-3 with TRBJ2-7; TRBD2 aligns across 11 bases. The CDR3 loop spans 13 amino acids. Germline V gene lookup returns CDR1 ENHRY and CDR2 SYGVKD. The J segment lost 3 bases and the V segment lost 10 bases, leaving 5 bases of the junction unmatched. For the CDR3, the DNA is TGTGCCACCAAGACTAGCGGGAACTACGAGCAGTACTTC. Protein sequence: CATKTSGNYEQYF.

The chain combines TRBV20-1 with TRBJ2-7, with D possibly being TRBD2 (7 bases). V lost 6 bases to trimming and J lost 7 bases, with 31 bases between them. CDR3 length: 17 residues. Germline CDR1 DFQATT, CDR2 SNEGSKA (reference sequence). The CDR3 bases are TGCAGTGCAGAACCGGCAAGGGGGAGGGCCCTTTTGGAGGAGCAGTACTTC. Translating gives CSAEPARGRALLEEQYF.

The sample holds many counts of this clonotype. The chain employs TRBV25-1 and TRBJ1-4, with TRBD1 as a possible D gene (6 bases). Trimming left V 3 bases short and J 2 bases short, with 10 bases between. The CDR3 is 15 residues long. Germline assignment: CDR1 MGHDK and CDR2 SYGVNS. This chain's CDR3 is CASSDRGVTNEKLFF. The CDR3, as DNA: TGTGCCAGCAGTGACAGGGGAGTGACTAATGAAAAACTGTTTTTT.

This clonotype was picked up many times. CDR3 loop: CATSAGGYEQYF. For the CDR3, the DNA is TGTGCCACCAGTGCGGGGGGCTACGAGCAGTACTTC. V gene TRBV24-1 combines with J gene TRBJ2-7; 7 bases align to TRBD2. J was trimmed by 3 bases and V by 5 bases; bases with no gene match: 0. Germline CDR1 KGHDR, CDR2 SFDVKD. The CDR3 has 12 amino acids.

The CDR3 reads CSVYRADNYGYTF. The CDR3 DNA is TGCAGCGTTTACAGGGCAGACAACTATGGCTACACCTTC. The chain joins TRBV29-1 to TRBJ1-2, with D maybe TRBD1 (6 bases). The CDR3 has 13 amino acids. Germline assignment: CDR1 SQVTM and CDR2 ANQGSEA. V shed 5 bases and J shed 2 bases, with 12 bases lying between them.

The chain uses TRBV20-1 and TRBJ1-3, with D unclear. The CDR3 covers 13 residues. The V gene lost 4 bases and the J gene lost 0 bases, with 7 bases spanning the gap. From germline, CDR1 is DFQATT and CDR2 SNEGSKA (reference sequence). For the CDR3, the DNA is TGCAGTGCTACAGAACCCTCTGGAAACACCATATATTTT. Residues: CSATEPSGNTIYF.

CDR3 sequence reads: CASRQPGQRAFF. CDR3 coding DNA: TGTGCCAGCAGGCAACCGGGACAAAGGGCTTTCTTT. J is TRBJ1-1 and V is TRBV6-6; weak D call: TRBD1 (6 bases). V was pared by 6 bases and J by 11 bases, with 16 bases between. The CDR3 length is 12 residues. The germline V gene has CDR1 MNHNY and CDR2 SVGAGI (reference sequence).

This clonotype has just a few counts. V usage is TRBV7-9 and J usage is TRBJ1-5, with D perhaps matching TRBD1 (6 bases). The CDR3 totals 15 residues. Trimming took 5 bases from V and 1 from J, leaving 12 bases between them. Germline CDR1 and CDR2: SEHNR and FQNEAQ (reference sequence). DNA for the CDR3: TGTGCCAGCAGCCAAGGACAGCTAAGCAATCAGCCCCAGCATTTT. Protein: CASSQGQLSNQPQHF.

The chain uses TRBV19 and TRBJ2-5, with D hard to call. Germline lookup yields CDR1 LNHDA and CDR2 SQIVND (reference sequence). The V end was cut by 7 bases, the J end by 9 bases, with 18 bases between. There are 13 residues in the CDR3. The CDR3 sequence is CASTPARAQPQYF. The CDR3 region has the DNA TGTGCCAGTACCCCGGCAAGGGCCCAGCCCCAGTACTTC. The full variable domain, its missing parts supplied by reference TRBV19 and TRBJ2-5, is DGGITQSPKYLFRKEGQNVTLSCEQNLNHDAMYWYRQDPGQGLRLIYYSQIVNDFQKGDIAEGYSVSREKKESFPLTVTSAQKNPTAFYLCASTPARAQPQYFGPGTRLLVL.

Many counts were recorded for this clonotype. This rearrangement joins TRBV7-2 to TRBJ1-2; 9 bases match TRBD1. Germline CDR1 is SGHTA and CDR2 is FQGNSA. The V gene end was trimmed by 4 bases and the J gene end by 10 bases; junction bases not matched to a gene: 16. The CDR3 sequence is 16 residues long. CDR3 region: CASSSPGQGPRVYYTF. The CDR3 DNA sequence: TGTGCCAGCAGCTCGCCGGGACAGGGTCCCAGGGTTTACTACACCTTC.